The source of this T cell receptor beta chain is a study of vaccination and CD4 T cells after COVID-19. Study summary: Following dose two, a median approximately 65 days (range 14 to 241) passed before post-vaccine samples were taken. Study-level points and caveats: Convalescent patients had 304 of 307 vaccine-specific clones showing spike mono-reactivity.

As for treatment: roughly nine-day PBMC culture with coronavirus spike peptide pools or control peptides (ViraFEST assay). ViraFEST used peptide pools to expand antigen-specific T cells and subsequently sequenced their TCRs. Cultures of PBMCs, more than 1.5 million per well, were set up with about 10 IU/ml IL-2 and roughly 9.5 ug/ml peptide pools. As regards this clonotype: The antigen is not known.

The Oncomine TCR Beta short-read assay sequenced DNA from cultured CD4+ T cells. One entry per CDR3 protein, called by TCRdb with MiXCR from the PCR reads. The table has about 15,000 distinct CDR3 sequences, under 60% seen once. Per germline, CDR1 SNHLY and CDR2 FYNNEI. The CDR3 runs to 16 residues. V was clipped by 6 bases and J by 0 bases; unmatched bases: 5. The rearrangement joins TRBV2 to TRBJ1-5, with 10 bases fitting TRBD1. Source: CD4+ T cells from blood, cultured in vitro, taken before SARS-CoV-2 vaccination. This sequence was found in a human donor who had recovered from COVID-19. The CDR3 DNA is TGTGCCAGCAGAGGACAGGGGGGGTATAGCAATCAGCCCCAGCATTTT. It is translated as CASRGQGGYSNQPQHF.